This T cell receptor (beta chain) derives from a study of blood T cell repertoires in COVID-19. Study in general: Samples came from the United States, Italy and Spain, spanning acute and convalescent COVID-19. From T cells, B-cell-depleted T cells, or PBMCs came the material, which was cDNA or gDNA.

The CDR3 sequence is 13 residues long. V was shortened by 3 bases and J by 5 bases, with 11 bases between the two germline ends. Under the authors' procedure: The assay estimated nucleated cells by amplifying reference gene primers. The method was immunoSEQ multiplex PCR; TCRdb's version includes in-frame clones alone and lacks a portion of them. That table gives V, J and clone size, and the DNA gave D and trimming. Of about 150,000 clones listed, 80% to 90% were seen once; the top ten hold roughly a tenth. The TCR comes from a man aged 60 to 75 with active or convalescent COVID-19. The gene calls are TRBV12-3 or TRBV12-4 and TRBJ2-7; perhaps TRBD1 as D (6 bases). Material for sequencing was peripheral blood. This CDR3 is CASSFYRANEQYF. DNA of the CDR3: TGTGCCAGCAGTTTCTACAGGGCAAACGAGCAGTACTTC.